This T cell receptor (beta chain) was obtained from a study of T-cell reconstitution after alpha-beta-depleted transplantation in children. V shed 6 bases and J 6 bases; nucleotides not matched to a gene: 7. This CDR3 spans 15 amino acids. The germline V gene has CDR1 SGHTA and CDR2 FQGNSA. Researchers prepared the TCRbeta library using unique molecular identifiers, the study reports. TCRdb passed the PCR reads through MiXCR, listing each CDR3 protein once. This table has some 390,000 distinct CDR3 sequences, roughly 20% appearing once. This clonotype turned up a few times. The source was PBMCs from the stem cell graft donor, collected from the stem cell graft. The chain combines TRBV7-2 with TRBJ2-1; the match to TRBD2 covers 11 bases. The origin of this receptor is a human donor who donated a stem cell graft to a child with acute myeloid leukemia. Written as DNA, the CDR3 is TGTGCCAGCAGAATGGGACTAGCGGATGTCAATGAGCAGTTCTTC. Protein product: CASRMGLADVNEQFF.